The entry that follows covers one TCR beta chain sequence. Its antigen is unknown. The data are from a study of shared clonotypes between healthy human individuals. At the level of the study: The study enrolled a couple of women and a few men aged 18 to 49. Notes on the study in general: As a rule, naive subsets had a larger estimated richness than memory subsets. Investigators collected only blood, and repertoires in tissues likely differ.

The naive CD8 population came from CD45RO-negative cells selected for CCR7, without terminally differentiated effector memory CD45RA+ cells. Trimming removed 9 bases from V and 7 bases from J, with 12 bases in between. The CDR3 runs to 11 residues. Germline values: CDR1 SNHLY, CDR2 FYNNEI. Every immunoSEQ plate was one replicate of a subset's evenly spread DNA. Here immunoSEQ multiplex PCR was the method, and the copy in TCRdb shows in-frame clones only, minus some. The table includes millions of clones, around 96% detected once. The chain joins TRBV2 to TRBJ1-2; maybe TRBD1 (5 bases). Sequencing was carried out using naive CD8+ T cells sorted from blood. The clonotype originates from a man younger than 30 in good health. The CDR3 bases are TGTGCCAGGAGGGACCTGTTTGGCTACACCTTC. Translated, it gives CARRDLFGYTF.